Detailed here is one T cell receptor (beta chain). CDR1 and CDR2 (germline): SGHTA, FQGTGA. J was trimmed by 2 bases and V by 2 bases; bases with no gene match: 7. This CDR3 contains 16 residues. The sample originates from a study of blood T cell repertoires in COVID-19. Per the original data handling: By means of reference gene primer amplification, nucleated cell counts were estimated. Sequencing used immunoSEQ multiplex PCR; TCRdb keeps in-frame clones, though not all of them. That table gives V, J and clone size, and the DNA gave D and trimming. The data hold about 100,000 clones, with 89% observed a single time.

This chain links TRBV7-3 with TRBJ2-7; 9 bases line up with TRBD1. This sequence was found in a man in his forties with active or convalescent COVID-19. The sample taken for sequencing was peripheral blood. CDR3: CASSLYHRTGAYEQYF. The CDR3 DNA is TGTGCCAGCAGCTTATATCACCGGACAGGGGCCTACGAGCAGTACTTC.